This entry features one T cell receptor (beta chain) sequence. This sample was taken from a study of blood T cells in healthy people across ages. This CDR3 comprises 13 residues. V lost 3 bases, J lost 6 bases, and 13 bases lay in between. Germline loops: CDR1 SGHRS, CDR2 YFSETQ. Primers used in a second PCR of about 6 to 11 cycles were a sample-barcoded 5' primer and a J-beta primer mix. TCRdb reanalysed the 5' RACE reads using MiXCR and keeps one entry per CDR3 protein. The sample lists around 1,900,000 distinct CDR3 sequences; approximately 40% were seen once. The source is a human donor in good health. The chain employs TRBV5-1 and TRBJ2-7; D is unresolved. The sequencing input was blood. CDR3 nucleotides: TGCGCCAGCAGCTCCGATCCCAAGGGCGAGCAGTACTTC. Translation: CASSSDPKGEQYF.